This TCR beta chain was obtained from a study of T cell clonotyping in hematopoietic cell transplantation. Regarding the study as a whole: Few recipient clonotypes overlapped donors; over 95% were de novo at given depth.

A remark on this clone: Its antigen is unknown.

Here immunoSEQ multiplex PCR was the method, and the copy in TCRdb shows in-frame clones only, minus some. Among roughly 42,000 clones listed, about 95% were seen once. Germline CDR1 reads SGDLS; CDR2 reads YYNGEE. V was cut by 2 bases and J by 2 bases, with 12 bases left in between. This CDR3 has 15 residues. Sequenced: peripheral blood mononuclear cells. This receptor was obtained from a woman aged 50 to 60 in good health. Some clones in this sample may be carry-over from other donors' samples. The chain employs TRBV9 and TRBJ2-3, with D possibly TRBD1 on 5 matching bases. The CDR3 nucleotides are TGTGCCAGCAGCGTCAGGCAGGGTCCCACAGATACGCAGTATTTT. It codes for CASSVRQGPTDTQYF.